The rows below give T cell receptor beta chains drawn from one sample of a study of read filtering for tumor transcriptome and immune sequencing. TCRdb redid the calling of the reads with MiXCR, one entry per CDR3 protein. Of under 50,000 distinct CDR3 sequences in the sample, approximately 13% are singletons; the top ten hold 25% to 35%. Sequencing was done on a sample of a population of CD138-negative cells sorted from bone marrow. These receptors all come from a donor aged 40 or older with multiple myeloma. Each CDR3 is given with its conserved first and last residue. The order of the fields is V gene, clone size, J gene, D gene, CDR3 protein, CDR3 DNA. The D gene is left open where the match is weak. Size is omitted from some rows. Given values are once, few, many or a class for expanded clones.

TRBV4-3,many,TRBJ1-4,NA,CASKLQIATNEKLFF,TGCGCCAGCAAACTCCAAATTGCAACTAATGAAAAACTGTTTTTT
TRBV12-3/TRBV12-4,many,TRBJ1-1,NA,CASSFLRPGRAEAFF,TGTGCCAGCAGTTTCCTCCGCCCAGGGCGGGCTGAAGCTTTCTTT
TRBV6-5,many,TRBJ2-7,TRBD1,CASSYSPTGVGNEQYF,TGTGCCAGCAGTTACTCCCCGACAGGGGTCGGGAACGAGCAGTACTTC
TRBV10-3,NA,TRBJ1-5,NA,CAISPSGTQPQHF,TGTGCCATCAGTCCATCAGGGACTCAGCCCCAGCATTTT
TRBV28,many,TRBJ2-1,TRBD2,CASSWVAGWENEQFF,TGTGCCAGCAGTTGGGTAGCGGGATGGGAAAATGAGCAGTTCTTC
TRBV29-1,NA,TRBJ2-1,TRBD2,CSVEGREGSYNEQPF,TGCAGCGTTGAAGGGCGGGAGGGTTCCTACAATGAGCAGCCCTTC
TRBV6-5,many,TRBJ2-3,NA,CASSYMGSSTQYF,TGTGCCAGCAGTTACATGGGCTCGAGTACGCAGTATTTT
TRBV10-3,many,TRBJ1-5,NA,CAISSEGGNQPQHF,TGTGCCATCAGCAGTGAGGGGGGAAATCAGCCCCAGCATTTT
TRBV12-3/TRBV12-4,many,TRBJ2-2,NA,CASTSGTTNTGELFF,TGTGCCAGCACCTCAGGGACAACGAACACCGGGGAGCTGTTTTTT
TRBV5-1,many,TRBJ2-5,TRBD2,CASRYSGSGETQYF,TGCGCCAGCAGATACAGCGGGAGCGGAGAGACCCAGTACTTC
TRBV2,many,TRBJ2-7,NA,CASSPGRGNYEQYF,TGTGCCAGCAGCCCAGGGCGGGGAAACTACGAGCAGTACTTC
TRBV5-1,few,TRBJ2-5,NA,CASSLGMKETQYF,TGCGCCAGCAGCTTAGGAATGAAAGAGACCCAGTACTTC
TRBV7-2,many,TRBJ1-5,NA,CASSNGQSNQPQHF,TGTGCCAGCAGCAACGGACAGAGCAATCAGCCCCAGCATTTT
TRBV6-5,NA,TRBJ2-2,TRBD2,CASSFRTSGSFTGELFF,TGTGCCAGCAGTTTCAGGACTAGCGGGTCTTTCACCGGGGAGCTGTTTTTT
TRBV5-5,many,TRBJ2-5,NA,CASSLPSAETQYF,TGTGCCAGCAGCTTACCCTCGGCGGAGACCCAGTACTTC
TRBV2,many,TRBJ2-1,TRBD2,CASSDLSGRAFNEQFF,TGTGCCAGCAGTGATCTTAGCGGGAGGGCCTTCAATGAGCAGTTCTTC
TRBV7-2,many,TRBJ1-1,NA,CASSLTIKDTEAFF,TGTGCCAGCAGCTTAACAATAAAAGATACCGAAGCTTTCTTT
TRBV6-5,many,TRBJ2-5,NA,CASSYSMGFGETQYF,TGTGCCAGCAGTTACTCGATGGGATTTGGGGAGACCCAGTACTTC
TRBV4-3,many,TRBJ2-2,TRBD1,CASSQRTGNTGELFF,TGCGCCAGCAGCCAAAGGACAGGGAACACCGGGGAGCTGTTTTTT
TRBV7-7,few,TRBJ2-3,TRBD1,CASSPTGGTDTQYF,TGTGCCAGCAGCCCGACAGGGGGCACAGATACGCAGTATTTT
TRBV28,many,TRBJ1-3,NA,CASSPRGRGNTIYF,TGTGCCAGCAGTCCGCGGGGTCGTGGAAACACCATATATTTT
TRBV19,many,TRBJ1-2,TRBD1,CASRTNPGQWANYGYTF,TGTGCCAGTAGGACCAATCCGGGACAGTGGGCTAACTATGGCTACACCTTC
TRBV5-1,many,TRBJ1-1,NA,CASSSSGPDTEAFF,TGCGCCAGCAGCTCTTCGGGACCAGACACTGAAGCTTTCTTT
TRBV3-1,few,TRBJ2-1,NA,CASSHDRASSYNEQFF,TGTGCCAGCAGCCATGACCGGGCTAGCTCCTACAATGAGCAGTTCTTC
TRBV12-3/TRBV12-4,many,TRBJ2-5,TRBD2,CASRLAGQETQYF,TGTGCCAGCAGGCTAGCGGGTCAAGAGACCCAGTACTTC
TRBV6-5,NA,TRBJ2-7,NA,CARSPAARGNEQYF,TGTGCAAGAAGTCCCGCAGCGAGGGGAAACGAGCAGTACTTC
TRBV5-1,NA,TRBJ2-2,TRBD1,CASSLADRANTGELFF,TGCGCCAGCAGCTTGGCGGACAGGGCGAACACCGGGGAGCTGTTTTTT
TRBV28,many,TRBJ2-3,TRBD2,CASKTGGTGTDTQYF,TGTGCCAGCAAAACCGGGGGGACCGGCACAGATACGCAGTATTTT
TRBV12-3/TRBV12-4,NA,TRBJ1-1,NA,CASSLKQGKAFF,TGTGCCAGCAGCCTTAAACAGGGTAAAGCTTTCTTT
TRBV28,many,TRBJ2-1,TRBD1,CASSRIQGVNNEQFF,TGTGCCAGCAGCCGTATACAGGGGGTCAACAATGAGCAGTTCTTC
TRBV20-1,NA,TRBJ2-1,TRBD2,CSARDKLAGGQLPYNEQFF,TGCAGTGCTAGAGATAAACTAGCGGGAGGCCAACTCCCCTACAATGAGCAGTTCTTC
TRBV23-1,many,TRBJ2-1,TRBD1,CASSHPTGVHEQFF,TGCGCCAGCAGTCACCCTACAGGGGTCCATGAGCAGTTCTTC
TRBV2,many,TRBJ2-2,NA,CASTYRAAEAGELFF,TGTGCCAGCACCTACCGGGCCGCTGAAGCCGGGGAGCTGTTTTTT
TRBV12-3/TRBV12-4,many,TRBJ1-1,NA,CASSPSYGPNTEAFF,TGTGCCAGCAGCCCTTCATACGGTCCGAACACTGAAGCTTTCTTT
TRBV18,NA,TRBJ2-7,NA,CASSPQGVDYEQYF,TGTGCCAGCTCACCACAGGGGGTTGATTACGAGCAGTACTTC
TRBV29-1,many,TRBJ1-1,NA,CSVDFGGTNTEAFF,TGCAGCGTTGACTTTGGGGGAACGAACACTGAAGCTTTCTTT
TRBV12-3/TRBV12-4,many,TRBJ2-1,TRBD2,CASSTSGSHNEQFF,TGTGCCAGCAGTACTAGCGGGAGCCACAATGAGCAGTTCTTC
TRBV29-1,many,TRBJ1-2,NA,CSVPEGRLNYGYTF,TGCAGCGTCCCGGAAGGGAGACTTAACTATGGCTACACCTTC
TRBV19,many,TRBJ2-1,TRBD1,CASSSTGATQDEQFF,TGTGCCAGTAGTAGCACAGGGGCAACACAAGATGAGCAGTTCTTC
TRBV6-2/TRBV6-3,NA,TRBJ1-5,NA,CASSYLVGSGNQPQHF,TGTGCCAGCAGCTACCTGGTGGGGAGTGGCAATCAGCCCCAGCATTTT
TRBV29-1,many,TRBJ2-7,NA,CSVGGAVYEQYF,TGCAGCGTTGGAGGAGCCGTTTACGAGCAGTACTTC
TRBV7-2,many,TRBJ2-1,NA,CASSFQRGDEQFF,TGTGCCAGCAGCTTCCAGCGAGGAGATGAGCAGTTCTTC
TRBV11-2,many,TRBJ1-1,NA,CASSPPFNTEAFF,TGTGCCAGCAGCCCCCCATTTAACACTGAAGCTTTCTTT
TRBV29-1,many,TRBJ2-2,TRBD1,CSVGTGTNTGELFF,TGCAGCGTTGGGACAGGGACGAACACCGGGGAGCTGTTTTTT
TRBV11-3,NA,TRBJ2-3,NA,CASSFTQGDTQYF,TGTGCCAGCAGCTTCACCCAGGGTGATACGCAGTATTTT
TRBV6-5,few,TRBJ2-2,TRBD2,CAIQRERNTGELFF,TGTGCCATCCAGCGGGAGAGGAACACCGGGGAGCTGTTTTTT
TRBV12-3/TRBV12-4,many,TRBJ1-1,NA,CASGTRREEAFF,TGTGCCAGCGGGACAAGGAGGGAAGAAGCTTTCTTT
TRBV11-2,many,TRBJ2-5,TRBD1,CASSLDRGGGETQYF,TGTGCCAGCAGCCTGGACAGGGGTGGAGGAGAGACCCAGTACTTC
TRBV29-1,many,TRBJ1-1,NA,CSVGGGGVTEAFF,TGCAGCGTGGGCGGAGGGGGTGTCACTGAAGCTTTCTTT
TRBV28,many,TRBJ2-3,NA,CASRPSGRVASTDTQYF,TGTGCCAGCAGGCCCTCGGGCCGAGTCGCTAGCACAGATACGCAGTATTTT
TRBV29-1,many,TRBJ2-1,TRBD2,CSASGSSGRGVNNEQFF,TGCAGCGCCTCAGGGTCTAGCGGGAGAGGGGTAAACAATGAGCAGTTCTTC
TRBV29-1,many,TRBJ2-6,NA,CSVEGGSGANVLTF,TGCAGCGTCGAAGGGGGATCTGGGGCCAACGTCCTGACTTTC
TRBV20-1,NA,TRBJ2-3,NA,CSASDLEGGYTQYF,TGCAGTGCTAGTGATCTGGAAGGCGGTTATACGCAGTATTTT
TRBV5-1,many,TRBJ2-1,TRBD1,CASSLGRTGGQEQFF,TGCGCCAGCAGCTTGGGTCGGACAGGGGGCCAGGAGCAGTTCTTC